This record looks at one T cell receptor (beta chain) sequence and its context. Antigen unknown. TCRdb passed the 5' RACE reads through MiXCR, listing each CDR3 protein once. This sample yields some 790,000 distinct CDR3 sequences, of which around a sixth are seen a single time; 13% belongs to the top ten. The data are from a study of identical twins. Regarding the study as a whole: There were fewer insertions in abundant cord blood beta clonotypes, but memory repertoires showed no such pattern.

This same sample was also taken into another study, of T cells expressing NK-cell markers.

Material for sequencing was PBMCs. The sequence came from a woman younger than 30 in good health.

The CDR3 DNA follows: TGTGCTAGTGGTTTTCAGACAGGAGGGAACACCGGGGAGCTGTTTTTT. Its translation: CASGFQTGGNTGELFF. The genes are TRBV12-5 and TRBJ2-2, with D possibly TRBD1 on 6 matching bases. V was pared by 3 bases and J by 1 base, with 12 bases between. The germline CDR1 and CDR2 sequences are LGHNT and FRNRAP. There are 16 residues in the CDR3.